This section outlines one TCR beta chain sequence together with its context. Germline CDR1 and CDR2: SGHNT and YYREEE (reference sequence). J was trimmed by 1 base and V by 1 base; bases with no gene match: 1. There are 16 residues in the CDR3. These data originate in a study of cytotoxic CD8 clonotypes in ibrutinib-treated CLL. Clones were read by immunoSEQ multiplex PCR, and TCRdb kept only the in-frame ones, dropping some. The repertoire holds around 300,000 clones, with roughly 80% as singletons. The input for sequencing was PBMCs, taken before ibrutinib treatment. V is TRBV5-4 and J is TRBJ2-1; TRBD2 aligns across 11 bases. The TCR sequence derives from a human donor with chronic lymphocytic leukemia. The CDR3 spells CASSLTSGSSYNEQFF. The CDR3 nucleotides read TGTGCCAGCAGCTTGACTAGCGGGAGTTCCTACAATGAGCAGTTCTTC.